Listed below are T cell receptor beta chains from one sample, sequenced in a study of T cell responses to AZD1222 COVID-19 vaccine. TCRdb's table, derived via immunoSEQ multiplex PCR, lists solely in-frame clones and lacks some. The sample records approximately 140,000 clones, about 92% being singletons. Sequencing was performed on peripheral blood, taken on day 0 of AZD1222 vaccination. The receptors were gathered from an adult in good health. Both conserved end residues are part of each CDR3. The D gene is left open where the match is weak. Clone size, where shown, is once, few, many, or a class for clones that have expanded.

TRBV27	NA	NA	TRBJ2-3	TGTGCCAGCAAGGGCAGGGTGGGGGATACGCAGTATTTT	CASKGRVGDTQYF
TRBV10-3	TRBD2	few	TRBJ2-2	TGTGCCATCAGCACTAGCGGAATGAACACCGGGGAGCTGTTTTTT	CAISTSGMNTGELFF
TRBV5-4	NA	NA	TRBJ1-1	TGTGCCAGCAGCCTACCGGGGAGTATGAACACTGAAGCTTTCTTT	CASSLPGSMNTEAFF
TRBV6-5	NA	once	TRBJ2-7	TGTGCCAGCAGCCAGGGGGGACAGTTCTACGAGCAGTACTTC	CASSQGGQFYEQYF
TRBV7-3	TRBD2	NA	TRBJ2-7	TGTGCCAGCAGCCCTAGGAGCGGGAGATCAGATGAGCAGTACTTC	CASSPRSGRSDEQYF
TRBV5-1	NA	NA	TRBJ1-4	TGCGCCAGCAGCCCGGGCCCTAATGAAAAACTGTTTTTT	CASSPGPNEKLFF
TRBV7-9	TRBD2	NA	TRBJ2-3	TGTGCCAGCAGCCTGATGGGACTAGCGGGAGGAGCCACGCAGTATTTT	CASSLMGLAGGATQYF
TRBV4-1	NA	NA	TRBJ2-7	TGCGCCAGCAGCCAGGCCGGGACTGGGACCTACGAGCAGTACTTC	CASSQAGTGTYEQYF
TRBV11-2	NA	NA	TRBJ2-7	TGTGCCAGCAGCTTAGCGTCCCCGCTCTCCTACGAGCAGTACTTC	CASSLASPLSYEQYF
TRBV28	NA	NA	TRBJ1-4	TGTGGTCATTGCCAGGGCTCTAATGAAAAACTGTTTTTT	CGHCQGSNEKLFF
TRBV5-4	NA	NA	TRBJ1-4	TGTGCCAGCAGCTTGGTGTCTGGGCAGAATGAAAAACTGTTTTTT	CASSLVSGQNEKLFF
TRBV6-5	TRBD1	NA	TRBJ1-6	TGTGCCAGCAGGAAGGACAGGGGGCAGAATTCACCCCTCCACTTT	CASRKDRGQNSPLHF
TRBV10-3	NA	NA	TRBJ1-2	TGTGCCATCAGTGAGACAGGGAAAAGTTTCTATGGCTACACCTTC	CAISETGKSFYGYTF
TRBV2	NA	NA	TRBJ2-1	TGTGCCAGCACCTCATTCAATGAGCAGTTCTTC	CASTSFNEQFF
TRBV25-1	NA	NA	TRBJ2-3	TGTGCCAGCAGTGAATCGGGGGCAGGGTCAGATACGCAGTATTTT	CASSESGAGSDTQYF
TRBV5-1	TRBD2	NA	TRBJ2-3	TGCGCCAGCAGCCTGGGACTAGCGGGATTTGCAGATACGCAGTATTTT	CASSLGLAGFADTQYF
TRBV19	TRBD2	NA	TRBJ2-1	TGTGCCAGTAGTATAGGATTAGGGACTAGCGGGGACAATGAGCAGTTCTTC	CASSIGLGTSGDNEQFF
TRBV5-4	NA	once	TRBJ1-6	TGTGCCAGCAGCCTTGGTTCCTATAATTCACCCCTCCACTTT	CASSLGSYNSPLHF